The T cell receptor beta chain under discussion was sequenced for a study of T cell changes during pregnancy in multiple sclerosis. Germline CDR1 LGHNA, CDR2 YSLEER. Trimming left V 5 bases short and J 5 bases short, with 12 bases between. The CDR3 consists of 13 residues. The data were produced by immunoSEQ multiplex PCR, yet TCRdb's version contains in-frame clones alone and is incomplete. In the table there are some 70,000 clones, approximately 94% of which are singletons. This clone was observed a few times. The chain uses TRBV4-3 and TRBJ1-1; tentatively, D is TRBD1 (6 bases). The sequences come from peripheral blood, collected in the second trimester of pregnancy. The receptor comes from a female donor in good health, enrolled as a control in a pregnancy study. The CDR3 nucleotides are TGCGCCAGCAGCTGGAACAGGGAGACTGAAGCTTTCTTT. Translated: CASSWNRETEAFF.